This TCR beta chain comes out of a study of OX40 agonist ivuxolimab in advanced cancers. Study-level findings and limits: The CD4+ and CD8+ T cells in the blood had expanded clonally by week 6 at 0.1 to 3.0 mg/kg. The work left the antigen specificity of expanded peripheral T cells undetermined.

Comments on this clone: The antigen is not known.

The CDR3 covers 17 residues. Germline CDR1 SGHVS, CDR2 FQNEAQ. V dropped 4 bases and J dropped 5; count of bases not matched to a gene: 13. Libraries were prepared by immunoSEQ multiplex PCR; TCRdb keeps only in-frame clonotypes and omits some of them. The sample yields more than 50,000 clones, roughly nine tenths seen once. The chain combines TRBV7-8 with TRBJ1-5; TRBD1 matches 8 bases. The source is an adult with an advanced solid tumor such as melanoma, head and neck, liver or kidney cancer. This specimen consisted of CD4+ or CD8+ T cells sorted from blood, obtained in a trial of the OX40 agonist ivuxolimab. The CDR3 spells CASSSTGTGFWDQPQHF. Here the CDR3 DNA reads TGTGCCAGCAGCTCTACCGGGACAGGTTTTTGGGATCAGCCCCAGCATTTT. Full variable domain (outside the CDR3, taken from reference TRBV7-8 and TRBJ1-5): GAGVSQSPRYKVAKRGQDVALRCDPISGHVSLFWYQQALGQGPEFLTYFQNEAQLDKSGLPSDRFFAERPEGSVSTLKIQRTQQEDSAVYLCASSSTGTGFWDQPQHFGDGTRLSIL.